The clone carrying this T cell receptor beta chain has a handful of counts. What it recognizes is unknown. TCRdb reprocessed the 5' RACE reads via MiXCR and lists one record per CDR3 protein. This table has a few hundred thousand distinct CDR3 sequences, over 4% appearing once. This specimen belongs to a study of T cells after yellow fever vaccination. Study-level points and caveats: In FACS-sorted repertoires, abundant clonotypes from the bulk population could appear as contaminants. In post-booster samples, most primary-vaccination clones reappeared (around 95% CD4, 88% CD8). The secondary response showed a weaker magnitude and a faster peak, day 5 versus 15.

CDR3 length: 19 residues. From germline, CDR1 is SGHTA and CDR2 FQGTGA. V gave up 5 bases and J gave up 0 bases, with 24 bases separating them. The source of this sequence is a man aged 18 to 29 who received the YFV17D yellow fever vaccine. The sequencing here drew on PBMCs, taken 5 days after the yellow fever booster vaccination. This chain links TRBV7-3 with TRBJ2-3, with D possibly matching TRBD1 (6 bases). DNA for the CDR3: TGTGCCAGCAGCCGAGGGGGTGGGACGGGGCCGTCTAGCACAGATACGCAGTATTTT. Translation: CASSRGGGTGPSSTDTQYF.